This TCR beta chain is from a study of cytomegalovirus exposure and HLA in healthy donors. Remarks on this clone: Its specificity is unknown.

Primers: 60 Vbeta forward and 13 Jbeta reverse. Some clones are missing from TCRdb's copy, which holds only in-frame ones; the method was immunoSEQ multiplex PCR. The sample carries 150,000 to 180,000 clones, around 79% recorded once. V gave up 5 bases and J gave up 1 base; unmatched junction bases: 4. CDR1 SGHNT and CDR2 YENEEA come from the germline V gene. The CDR3 spans 14 residues. Whole-study results and caveats: When the data were analyzed later, several of the most significant clusters appeared to be linked to common viral pathogens. By a later analysis, the bulk of CMV-associated TCR beta chains appeared HLA-restricted. A later analysis associated 15,000 or so TCR beta sequences with HLA alleles at a 0.05 false discovery rate.

This TCR came from a man under 40 in good health and CMV-seropositive. The specimen sequenced was PBMCs. V gene TRBV11-3 combines with J gene TRBJ2-5, with 7 bases fitting TRBD1. CDR3 loop: CASSRDSFQETQYF. CDR3 nucleotide sequence: TGTGCCAGCAGCAGGGACAGCTTCCAAGAGACCCAGTACTTC.